The clone carrying this T cell receptor (beta chain) was picked up one time. RNA totalling roughly 0.45 to 1 ug underwent reverse transcription with random hexamers. Multiplex PCR with immunoSEQ amplified the TCR beta CDR3 across 54 Vbeta and 13 Jbeta. Each CDR3 protein gets one entry after TCRdb re-called the immunoSEQ multiplex PCR reads with MiXCR. The sample gives about 290,000 distinct CDR3 sequences, approximately 91% of which show up once; around 0.18% is in the top ten. This entry belongs to a study of CD8 T cells in Susac syndrome. CD8+ and CD4+ T cells were negatively isolated; TEMRA cells were FACS-enriched. Unmatched junction bases numbered 7, after V lost 2 bases and J lost 7 bases. CDR3 length: 17 residues. Germline V lookup: CDR1 KGHDR, CDR2 SFDVKD.

The sample taken for sequencing was CD8+ T cells from PBMCs. This chain links TRBV24-1 with TRBJ2-2; TRBD1 matches 12 bases. The clonotype originates from a human donor with multiple sclerosis. The CDR3 loop reads CATSDSPGTGGIGELFF. DNA for the CDR3: TGTGCCACCAGTGATTCCCCCGGGACAGGGGGCATCGGGGAGCTGTTTTTT.